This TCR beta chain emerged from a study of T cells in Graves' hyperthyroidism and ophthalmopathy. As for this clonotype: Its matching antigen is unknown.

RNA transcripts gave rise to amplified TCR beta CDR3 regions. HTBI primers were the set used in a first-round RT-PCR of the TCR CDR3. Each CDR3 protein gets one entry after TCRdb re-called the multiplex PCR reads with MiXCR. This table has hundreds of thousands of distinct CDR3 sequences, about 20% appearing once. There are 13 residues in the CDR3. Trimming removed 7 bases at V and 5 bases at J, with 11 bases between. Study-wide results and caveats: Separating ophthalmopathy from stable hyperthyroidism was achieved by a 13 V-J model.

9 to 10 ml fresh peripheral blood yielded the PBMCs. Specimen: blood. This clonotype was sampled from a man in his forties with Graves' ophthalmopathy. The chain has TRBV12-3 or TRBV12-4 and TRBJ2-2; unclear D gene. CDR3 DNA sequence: TGTGCCAGCACCCATCGGGCAACCGGGGAGCTGTTTTTT. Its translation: CASTHRATGELFF.